These 19 T cell receptor beta chains were all obtained from the same sample, sequenced in a study of response to subunit inactivated influenza vaccine. TCRdb ran MiXCR on the RT-PCR reads and lists one entry per CDR3 protein. The data show around 520,000 distinct CDR3 sequences, less than 30% seen once. The sequencing here drew on CD4+ T cells sorted from PBMCs, taken roughly 5 days after vaccination. The receptor set was obtained from a man in his forties or fifties who received an inactivated influenza vaccine.

The gene calls are TRBV11-2 and TRBJ2-3, with TRBD2 matching over 8 bases. The germline V gene has CDR1 SGHAT and CDR2 FQNNGV. The junction had 8 bases not matched to a gene; V was cut back by 3 bases and J by 3 bases. This CDR3 spans 16 amino acids. The CDR3 DNA reads as TGTGCCAGCAGCTTCCTGGTCGGCGGGGGGACAGATACGCAGTATTTT. Protein sequence: CASSFLVGGGTDTQYF.

This clonotype was picked up one time. The rearrangement joins TRBV3-1 to TRBJ2-7; either TRBD1 or TRBD2 may fit D (5 bases each). This CDR3 contains 15 residues. Germline CDR1 and CDR2: LGHDT and YNNKEL (reference sequence). Trimming pared 0 bases from V and 4 bases from J, leaving 13 bases between. The CDR3 DNA follows: TGTGCCAGCAGCCAAGACGGGACCTTAGTATACGAGCAGTACTTC. It encodes CASSQDGTLVYEQYF.

V is TRBV6-5 and J is TRBJ2-5; D possibly matches TRBD1 or TRBD2 (5 bases each). CDR1 and CDR2 (germline): MNHEY, SVGAGI. The CDR3 covers 13 residues. The V end was cut by 4 bases, the J end by 2 bases, with 8 bases between. CDR3 in amino acids: CASSWDGQETQYF. The CDR3 DNA is TGTGCCAGCAGTTGGGACGGTCAAGAGACCCAGTACTTC.

The count of this clonotype is one. V and J are TRBV27 and TRBJ1-2, with no clear D. V was cut by 5 bases and J by 0 bases, with 13 bases left in between. CDR3 size: 15 residues. Per the germline V gene, CDR1 is MNHEY and CDR2 is SMNVEV (reference sequence). The CDR3 loop reads CASSRTPIANYGYTF. The CDR3 bases are TGTGCCAGCAGTAGAACACCGATAGCTAACTATGGCTACACCTTC.

V gene TRBV11-2 combines with J gene TRBJ2-3; the D gene is possibly TRBD2 (5 bases). This CDR3 is built from 14 residues. Germline CDR1 and CDR2: SGHAT and FQNNGV. Deletions cut 7 bases from V and 4 bases from J, with 15 bases between. This CDR3 is CASIPGSWADTQYF. The CDR3 DNA reads TGTGCCAGCATCCCGGGGAGTTGGGCAGATACGCAGTATTTT.

This clonotype turned up a few times. V gene TRBV20-1 combines with J gene TRBJ2-3; 13 nucleotides line up with TRBD2. CDR3 size: 16 residues. Germline values: CDR1 DFQATT, CDR2 SNEGSKA (reference sequence). J gave up 6 bases and V 5 bases, and 11 bases lay outside the gene matches. The CDR3 sequence is CSAGKTSGRAVDTQYF. In DNA form, the CDR3 reads TGCAGTGCTGGAAAAACTAGCGGGAGGGCCGTGGATACGCAGTATTTT.

The sample holds a few counts of this clonotype. CDR3 DNA: TGCGCCAGCAGCCAGGGACAGGGAAATAACAATCAGCCCCAGCATTTT. It translates to CASSQGQGNNNQPQHF. The chain uses TRBV4-1 and TRBJ1-5; 9 positions agree with TRBD1. V was pared by 3 bases and J by 3 bases, with 6 bases of the junction left unmatched. The germline V gene has CDR1 MGHRA and CDR2 YSYEKL. The CDR3 is 16 residues long.

The chain is built from TRBV7-2 and TRBJ2-7, with no clear D. The V end lost 5 bases, the J end lost 3 bases, and 11 bases lay between the germline ends. Germline V gives CDR1 SGHTA, CDR2 FQGNSA. The CDR3 extends over 13 amino acids. CDR3 loop: CASSRRWGYEQYF. Here the CDR3 DNA reads TGTGCCAGCAGCCGTAGGTGGGGCTACGAGCAGTACTTC.

This clonotype has a count of ten or more. This sequence joins TRBV20-1 and TRBJ2-1; 12 nucleotides agree with TRBD2. The CDR3 is 14 residues long. Unmatched junction bases numbered 6, after V lost 3 bases and J lost 9 bases. The germline CDR1 and CDR2 sequences are DFQATT and SNEGSKA (reference sequence). The CDR3 DNA sequence: TGCAGTGCTAGGGGGCTAGCGGGAGGGACTGAGCAGTTCTTC. Translating it yields CSARGLAGGTEQFF.

This clonotype was seen a few times. The genes are TRBV20-1 and TRBJ2-3; no clear D. The CDR3 is 13 residues long. V dropped 3 bases and J dropped 6 bases, with 13 bases sitting between them. The germline gives CDR1 DFQATT, CDR2 SNEGSKA (reference sequence). CDR3 DNA: TGCAGTGCTAGCACAGACCCTCGGGATACGCAGTATTTT. Protein: CSASTDPRDTQYF.

The chain uses TRBV18 and TRBJ1-6, with 8 nucleotides matching TRBD1. The CDR3 has 15 residues. V lost 6 bases, J lost 5 bases, and 6 bases stayed unmatched. CDR1 KGHSH and CDR2 LQKENI come from the germline V gene. The CDR3 DNA sequence: TGTGCCAGCTCGCCCCCGGGACAGGATAATTCACCCCTCCACTTT. It specifies CASSPPGQDNSPLHF.

The CDR3 sequence is CSASDILNTGELFF. CDR3 in DNA: TGCAGTGCTTCAGATATTTTGAACACCGGGGAGCTGTTTTTT. V usage is TRBV20-1 and J usage is TRBJ2-2, with D unresolved. This CDR3 has 14 residues. The germline V gene has CDR1 DFQATT and CDR2 SNEGSKA (reference sequence). Deletions cut 5 bases from V and 1 base from J, with 11 bases between.

This clonotype has a count of ten or more. The V call is TRBV12-3 or TRBV12-4, the J call TRBJ2-2; D unresolved. This CDR3 has 15 amino acids. V was trimmed by 1 base and J by 0 bases, leaving 6 bases between them. Here the CDR3 reads CASSLGMANTGELFF. Written as DNA, the CDR3 is TGTGCCAGCAGTTTAGGGATGGCGAACACCGGGGAGCTGTTTTTT.

V and J are TRBV29-1 and TRBJ1-1, with D possibly TRBD1 on 5 matching bases. Trimming cost V 7 bases and J 0 bases, with 15 bases left between them. The CDR3 is 14 amino acids. Germline V CDR1 and CDR2: SQVTM, ANQGSEA. Here the CDR3 reads CSAGEGGMNTEAFF. The CDR3, as DNA: TGCAGCGCGGGGGAGGGAGGGATGAACACTGAAGCTTTCTTT.

The V gene is TRBV4-1, the J gene TRBJ2-3; the match to TRBD2 covers 14 bases. The germline gives CDR1 MGHRA, CDR2 YSYEKL. This CDR3 contains 17 residues. V was pared by 3 bases and J by 1 base, with 3 bases of the junction left unmatched. CDR3 region: CASSQVGLAGGTDTQYF. CDR3 bases: TGCGCCAGCAGCCAGGTGGGACTAGCGGGGGGCACAGATACGCAGTATTTT.

The chain combines TRBV18 with TRBJ2-1; 7 positions agree with TRBD2. J was trimmed by 7 bases and V by 0 bases; bases with no gene match: 12. This CDR3 is built from 17 residues. CDR1 is KGHSH, CDR2 LQKENI, per germline. CDR3 loop: CASSPPVGGGAWNEQFF. The CDR3 DNA is TGTGCCAGCTCACCACCGGTAGGCGGGGGTGCGTGGAATGAGCAGTTCTTC.

This clonotype was found a few times. The chain employs TRBV29-1 and TRBJ2-1, with TRBD2 identical over 9 bases. The CDR3 sequence is 14 residues long. Germline CDR1 and CDR2: SQVTM and ANQGSEA. Trimming took 5 bases from V and 4 from J; bases not matched to a gene: 6. The CDR3 region has the DNA TGCAGCGTTCTGACTAGCGGACAGTACAATGAGCAGTTCTTC. Residues: CSVLTSGQYNEQFF.

The CDR3 sequence: CSAGGRELNEKLFF. CDR3 DNA: TGCAGTGCAGGGGGCCGCGAGCTTAATGAAAAACTGTTTTTT. The gene calls are TRBV20-1 and TRBJ1-4, with 7 bases identical to TRBD1. The CDR3 has 14 amino acids. V lost 6 bases, J lost 4 bases, and 8 bases stayed unmatched. Per germline, CDR1 DFQATT and CDR2 SNEGSKA (reference sequence).

The J gene is TRBJ2-3, the V gene TRBV20-1, with 13 bases aligning to TRBD2. Germline lookup yields CDR1 DFQATT and CDR2 SNEGSKA (reference sequence). CDR3 length: 16 residues. V shed 6 bases, J shed 4 bases, and the junction held 10 bases outside the gene matches. The CDR3 region has the DNA TGCAGTGCCAAACATGGACTAGCGGGAGTTCCAGATACGCAGTATTTT. This encodes CSAKHGLAGVPDTQYF.